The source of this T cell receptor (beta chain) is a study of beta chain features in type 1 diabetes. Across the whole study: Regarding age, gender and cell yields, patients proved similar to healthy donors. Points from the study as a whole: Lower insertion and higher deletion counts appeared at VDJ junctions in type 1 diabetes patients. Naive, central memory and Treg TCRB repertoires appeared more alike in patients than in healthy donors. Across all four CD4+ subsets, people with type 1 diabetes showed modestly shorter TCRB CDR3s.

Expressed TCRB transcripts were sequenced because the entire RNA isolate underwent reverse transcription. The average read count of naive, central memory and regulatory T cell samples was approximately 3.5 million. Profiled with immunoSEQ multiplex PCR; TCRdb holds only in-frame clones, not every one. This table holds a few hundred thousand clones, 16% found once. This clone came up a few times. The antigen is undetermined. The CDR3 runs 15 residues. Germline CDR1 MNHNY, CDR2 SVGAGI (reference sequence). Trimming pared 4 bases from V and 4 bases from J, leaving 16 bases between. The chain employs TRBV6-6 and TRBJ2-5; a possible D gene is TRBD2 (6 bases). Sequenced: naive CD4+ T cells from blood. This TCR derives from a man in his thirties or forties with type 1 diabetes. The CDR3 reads CASSSSGVTRETQYF. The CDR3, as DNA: TGTGCCAGCAGTTCCTCGGGGGTAACTCGAGAGACCCAGTACTTC.